The T cell receptor (beta chain) under discussion was sequenced for a study of T-cell memory formation after mild COVID-19 (dated by TCRdb to about 2021). In the study overall: TCR sequence clusters from the two donors were largely donor specific. In two donors, T-cell clones that expanded and contracted after mild COVID-19 were followed by sequencing TCRalpha and TCRbeta repertoires longitudinally. Two young, previously healthy adult volunteers made up the cohort, one male and one female.

Ficoll-Paque density gradient centrifugation was the method used to isolate PBMCs. For sequencing, an Illumina NovaSeq 6000 was employed. Using 5'RACE with constant-segment primers, TCRalpha and TCRbeta cDNA libraries were constructed, with sample barcodes and unique molecular identifiers added in the process. RNA was extracted from every sample with Trizol reagent. Library amplification was performed in two PCR steps, and a second sample barcode and Illumina TruSeq adapters were introduced in the second step. Libraries were sequenced on an Illumina NovaSeq with 2 x 150 bp paired-end reads. The published analysis was carried out like this. With migec v1.2.7, reads were demultiplexed and then collapsed into UMI-guided consensus sequences. With mixcr v2.1.11, UMI consensuses were aligned to TRA and TRB V and J templates and assembled into clonotypes. Expanded or contracted clonotypes were those called significant by both edgeR and NoisET, with noise models trained on biological replicates. For edgeR calls, a false discovery rate-adjusted p below 0.01 and a log2 fold-change threshold of 1 were applied. As an exploratory analysis of dynamics, max-normalized trajectories of the 1000 most abundant clonotypes were examined by PCA with hierarchical clustering. Each responding clone was given a CD4 or CD8 phenotype based on the CD4+ and CD8+ repertoires, which had been sequenced separately. The public reads were run again by TCRdb, first through fastp at Q25 and then through MiXCR, and only productive beta chains were kept. Identical CDR3 protein sequences are pooled into one entry, listed with their most common genes and DNA. TCRdb assigned the V and J calls; the authors' analysis was not used. For this sample there are fewer than 650,000 distinct CDR3 sequences; roughly 21% appear just once. 7.5% to 9.5% of the sample lies in the top ten.

Notes on this clonotype: No cognate antigen has been identified for it. No quality values exist for individual bases; no much larger clone is one base distant.

Overall study outcomes, separate from this receptor: Some responding clones were found in pre-infection memory, which suggests that pre-existing cross-reactive memory T cells took part in the SARS-CoV-2 response. Balanced CD4/CD8 phenotypes were observed for clones contracting from day 15 to 85, whereas a bias towards CD4+ was observed for a second wave of clones expanding from day 15 to 37. SARS-CoV-2 specificity of the second-wave clones peaking on day 37 was not confirmed. Contracting CD4+ clones were located mainly in the CM and EM memory subsets, whereas CD8+ clones were found to be enriched in EMRA. Only two mild cases were covered in the study, and larger cohorts including severe cases with pre-infection samples were considered necessary.

Reading the germline V gene (reference sequence) gives CDR1 MNHEY and CDR2 SMNVEV. V loses 8 bases of germline sequence and J loses 2 bases, and the interval between the two ends is 7 bases. Measured from the cysteine to the phenylalanine, the CDR3 is 12 residues long. The sequence is cut down to CDR3 DNA, 36 bases in frame from base 1. Sequencing input: PBMCs or a T cell subset sorted from them (not recorded which). The TCR sequence derives from an adult woman who had mild COVID-19 (a few samples of this study predate the infection). The sample titles of this study are shuffled in the database, so cell type and time point are left out; the donor was told from shared clones. The rearranged segments are TRBV27 and TRBJ1-5; the D gene remains uncertain. The DNA sequence follows: TGTGCCAGCGGTGGGGGCAATCAGCCCCAGCATTTT. Translated, it reads CASGGGNQPQHF.